This paragraph covers one T cell receptor beta chain sequence. Its antigen is unidentified. The method was immunoSEQ multiplex PCR; TCRdb's version includes in-frame clones alone and lacks a portion of them. The data contain hundreds of thousands of clones, around 92% of them singletons. This entry belongs to a study of Ad26.COV2.S vaccination and SARS-CoV-2 variants. Study-level findings and limits: For non-spike TCRs, breadth in vaccine recipients resembled that in placebo recipients. Possibly, TCR breadth and depth analyses underestimated total T cell responses. The authors reported substantial breadth in spike-specific CD8+ and CD4+ T cell responses after vaccination.

This TCR was sampled from a human donor who had recovered from COVID-19. Sequenced material: peripheral blood, taken after recovery from COVID-19.

The CDR3 region is CASSRHVQETQYF. CDR3 sequence (DNA): TGCGCCAGCAGCCGACACGTTCAAGAGACCCAGTACTTC. V is TRBV4-1 and J is TRBJ2-5, with no clear D. V was shortened by 4 bases and J by 2 bases, with 8 bases between the two germline ends. The CDR3 has 13 residues. Germline V gene sequence: CDR1 MGHRA, CDR2 YSYEKL.